This TCR beta chain is drawn from a study of T cell changes during pregnancy in multiple sclerosis. The data were produced by immunoSEQ multiplex PCR, yet TCRdb's version contains in-frame clones alone and is incomplete. The table lists some 29,000 clones, about nine tenths of them singletons, with 6.5% to 7.5% in the top ten. The CDR3 length is 14 residues. Germline CDR1 reads SGHNT; CDR2 reads YENEEA. Trimming took 5 bases from V and 7 from J; bases not matched to a gene: 7. The chain links TRBV11-3 to TRBJ2-1; 8 bases are a match to TRBD2. The sample here was CD8+ T cells from peripheral blood mononuclear cells, taken after pregnancy. The receptor was derived from a female donor with multiple sclerosis, enrolled in a pregnancy study. The CDR3 region is CASSQASGQNEQFF. The DNA of the CDR3 is TGTGCCAGCAGCCAAGCTAGCGGGCAAAATGAGCAGTTCTTC.